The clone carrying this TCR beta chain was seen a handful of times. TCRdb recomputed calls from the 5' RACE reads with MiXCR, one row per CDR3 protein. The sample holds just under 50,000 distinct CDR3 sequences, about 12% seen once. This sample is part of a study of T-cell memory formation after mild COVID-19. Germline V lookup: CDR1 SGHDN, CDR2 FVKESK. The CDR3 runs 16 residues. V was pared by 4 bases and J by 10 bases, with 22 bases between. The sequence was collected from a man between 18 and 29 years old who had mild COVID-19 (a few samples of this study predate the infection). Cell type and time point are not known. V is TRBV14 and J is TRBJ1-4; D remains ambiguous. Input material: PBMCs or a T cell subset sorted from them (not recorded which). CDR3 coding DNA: TGTGCCAGCAGCCCCCGCGGTATTTTTGGGCGGGGAAAACTGTTTTTT. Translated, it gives CASSPRGIFGRGKLFF.